The clone carrying this TCR beta chain turned up a few times. The data were taken from a study of shared clonotypes between healthy human individuals. Study background: Researchers assigned three CD4 naive, three CD4 memory, two CD8 naive and one CD8 memory plate to each donor.

Tens of thousands of T cell genomes, or approximately 190 ng DNA, went into the sorted-subset replicate PCRs. TCRdb keeps only in-frame clones here, not all; method: immunoSEQ multiplex PCR. Found here are roughly 1 million clones, approximately 80% of them singletons; the top ten hold 0.4% to 0.55%. Source material: memory CD4+ T cells from PBMCs. Subset of the sample: CD45RA-negative fraction. The origin of this receptor is a man aged 18 to 29 in good health. Some clones in this sample may be carry-over from other donors' samples.

This CDR3 reads CASSLSATNEKLFF. CDR3 DNA: TGTGCCAGCAGCTTAAGTGCAACTAATGAAAAACTGTTTTTT. V usage is TRBV7-2 and J usage is TRBJ1-4; D is ambiguous. Germline V gives CDR1 SGHTA, CDR2 FQGNSA. V was trimmed by 2 bases and J by 0 bases, leaving 4 bases between them. The CDR3 is 14 amino acids.